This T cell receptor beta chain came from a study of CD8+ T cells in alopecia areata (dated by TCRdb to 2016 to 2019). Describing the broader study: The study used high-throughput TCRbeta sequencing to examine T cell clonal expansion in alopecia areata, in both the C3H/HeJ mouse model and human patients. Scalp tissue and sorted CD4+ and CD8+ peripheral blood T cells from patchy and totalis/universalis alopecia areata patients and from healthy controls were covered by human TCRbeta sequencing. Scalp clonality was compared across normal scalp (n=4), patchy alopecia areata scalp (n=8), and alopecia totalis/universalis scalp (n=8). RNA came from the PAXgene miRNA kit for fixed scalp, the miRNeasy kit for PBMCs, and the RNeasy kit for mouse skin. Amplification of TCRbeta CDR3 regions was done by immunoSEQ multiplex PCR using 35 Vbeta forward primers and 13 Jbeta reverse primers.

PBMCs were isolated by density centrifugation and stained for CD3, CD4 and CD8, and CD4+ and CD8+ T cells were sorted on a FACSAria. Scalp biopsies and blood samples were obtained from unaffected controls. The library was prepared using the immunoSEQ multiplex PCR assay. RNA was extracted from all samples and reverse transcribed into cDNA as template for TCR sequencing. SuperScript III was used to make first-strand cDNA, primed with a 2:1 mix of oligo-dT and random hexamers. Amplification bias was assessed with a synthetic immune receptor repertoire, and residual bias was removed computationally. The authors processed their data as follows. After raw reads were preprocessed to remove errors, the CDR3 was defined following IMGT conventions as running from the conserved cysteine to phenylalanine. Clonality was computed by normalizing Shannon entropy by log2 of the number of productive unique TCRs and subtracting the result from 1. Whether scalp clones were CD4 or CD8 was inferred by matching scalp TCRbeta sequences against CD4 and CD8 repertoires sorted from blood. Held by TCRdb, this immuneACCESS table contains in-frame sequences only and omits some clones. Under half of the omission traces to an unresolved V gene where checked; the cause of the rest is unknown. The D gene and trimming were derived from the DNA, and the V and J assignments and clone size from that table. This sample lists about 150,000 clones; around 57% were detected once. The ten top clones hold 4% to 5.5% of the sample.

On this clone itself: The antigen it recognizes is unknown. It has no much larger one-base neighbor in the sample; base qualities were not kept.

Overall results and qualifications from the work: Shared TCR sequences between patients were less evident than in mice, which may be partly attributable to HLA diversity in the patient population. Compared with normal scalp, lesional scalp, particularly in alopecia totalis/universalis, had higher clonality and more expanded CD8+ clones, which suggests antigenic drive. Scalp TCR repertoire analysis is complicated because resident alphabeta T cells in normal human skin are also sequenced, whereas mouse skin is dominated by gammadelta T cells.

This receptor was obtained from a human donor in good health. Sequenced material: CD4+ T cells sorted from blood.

CDR3 loop: CARRPGRRRYEQYF. The DNA reads as follows: TGCGCCAGAAGACCGGGACGAAGGCGCTACGAGCAGTACTTC. The chain joins TRBV23-1 to TRBJ2-7; the D segment may tentatively be TRBD1 or TRBD2, each giving 5 matched bases. TRBV23-1 is reported as an ORF; its role is uncertain. The cysteine opens and the phenylalanine closes a CDR3 of 14 amino acids. Of the read, only the CDR3 DNA is kept; its 42 bases are in frame from base 1. The junction shows trimming of 9 bases on V and 3 bases on J, plus 18 bases between the germline ends.